The entry below describes one TCR beta chain. Its specificity is not known. The record originates from a study of cytomegalovirus exposure and HLA in healthy donors. Points from the study as a whole: Association of 17,000 or so TCR beta sequences with HLA alleles was found at 0.05 false discovery rate in a later analysis.

Germline trimming cut 10 bases from V and 5 bases from J; bases unmatched to any gene: 5. CDR1 and CDR2 (germline): WSHSY, SAAADI. The CDR3 sequence is 13 residues long. PCR amplification relied on 60 Vbeta primers (plus 13 Jbeta primers). The protocol was immunoSEQ multiplex PCR, while the TCRdb copy is restricted to in-frame clones and leaves out a portion. The table lists roughly 240,000 clones, 78% of them singletons. The clonotype was recovered from a boy between 10 and 17 years old in good health and CMV-seronegative. Sequenced: PBMCs. The chain uses TRBV10-2 and TRBJ2-1; 10 positions match TRBD2. The CDR3 loop reads CATRLAGNNEQFF. The CDR3 DNA reads TGCGCCACCCGACTAGCGGGTAACAATGAGCAGTTCTTC.